This T cell receptor beta chain was identified during a study of T-cell reconstitution after alpha-beta-depleted transplantation in children. Unique molecular identifiers tagged the TCRbeta library. TCRdb re-called the PCR reads with MiXCR, one entry per CDR3 protein. The data show 170,000 or so distinct CDR3 sequences, approximately 7% seen once. Sequencing was performed on PBMCs from the stem cell graft donor, taken from the stem cell graft. The clonotype originates from a human donor who donated a stem cell graft to a child with Wiskott-Aldrich syndrome.

CDR3 region: CASSSPTTRDPYGYTF. CDR3 DNA sequence: TGTGCCAGCAGCTCCCCGACTACCCGGGACCCCTATGGCTACACCTTC. The chain uses TRBV7-9 and TRBJ1-2, with D tentatively TRBD1 (5 bases). This CDR3 has 16 residues. Deletions cut 4 bases from V and 4 bases from J, with 19 bases between. Looked up from germline, CDR1 is SEHNR and CDR2 is FQNEAQ (reference sequence).